This T cell receptor beta chain stems from a study of T cell changes during pregnancy in multiple sclerosis. The CDR3 contains 15 residues. The germline V gene has CDR1 MNHEY and CDR2 SVGAGI. V gave up 5 bases and J gave up 6 bases; unmatched junction bases: 8. TCRdb's copy holds only in-frame clones and misses some; the assay was immunoSEQ multiplex PCR. The table lists 50,000 to 65,000 clones, roughly nine tenths of them singletons, with about 0.41% in the top ten. The genes are TRBV6-5 and TRBJ1-1; 11 bases are a match to TRBD1. The source material was CD4+ T cells from peripheral blood mononuclear cells, sampled in the third trimester of pregnancy. This receptor was taken from a female donor with multiple sclerosis, enrolled in a pregnancy study. The CDR3 DNA follows: TGTGCCAGCAGTAGCTCGGGACAGGGGGTCTCTGAAGCTTTCTTT. Its translation: CASSSSGQGVSEAFF.